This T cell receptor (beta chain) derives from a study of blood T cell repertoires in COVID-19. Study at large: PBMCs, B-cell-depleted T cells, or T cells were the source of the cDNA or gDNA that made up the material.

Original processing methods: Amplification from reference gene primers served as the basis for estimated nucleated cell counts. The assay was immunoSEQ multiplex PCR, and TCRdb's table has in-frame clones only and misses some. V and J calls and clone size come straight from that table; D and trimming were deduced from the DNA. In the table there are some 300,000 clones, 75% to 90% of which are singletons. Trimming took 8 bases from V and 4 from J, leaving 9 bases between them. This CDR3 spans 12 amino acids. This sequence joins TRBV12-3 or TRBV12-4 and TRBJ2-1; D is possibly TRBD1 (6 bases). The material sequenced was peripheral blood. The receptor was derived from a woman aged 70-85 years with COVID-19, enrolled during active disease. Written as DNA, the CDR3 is TGTGCCAGCGGGACAACTTACAATGAGCAGTTCTTC. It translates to CASGTTYNEQFF.